Listed below are T cell receptor beta chains from one sample, sequenced in a study of Graves' ophthalmopathy and Graves' hyperthyroidism. Using its own MiXCR run on the multiplex PCR reads, TCRdb lists one record per CDR3 protein. The sample holds roughly 350,000 distinct CDR3 sequences, 15% to 20% seen once. Material: peripheral blood. The receptors were gathered from an adult woman with stable Graves' hyperthyroidism. Both conserved end residues are part of each CDR3. A D gene is named only where the DNA matches it firmly. Clone size, where shown, is once, few, many, or a class for clones that have expanded.

length	V	D	size	J	CDR3	DNA
17	TRBV28	-	few	TRBJ1-5	CASSRPGPRYSNQPQHF	TGTGCCAGCAGCCGTCCCGGGCCCCGGTATAGCAATCAGCCCCAGCATTTT
15	TRBV30	-	-	TRBJ2-7	CAWSAKSRGSYEQYF	TGTGCCTGGAGTGCCAAGTCCAGGGGATCCTACGAGCAGTACTTC
18	TRBV24-1	TRBD2	-	TRBJ2-2	CATSDPTWTSGRSGELFF	TGTGCCACCAGTGACCCCACTTGGACTAGCGGGAGGTCCGGGGAGCTGTTTTTT
16	TRBV5-8	TRBD1	many	TRBJ1-1	CASSRVTGQGAPEAFF	TGTGCCAGCAGCCGAGTCACGGGACAGGGGGCTCCTGAAGCTTTCTTT
15	TRBV18	-	many	TRBJ1-6	CASSPDQALTSPLHF	TGTGCCAGCTCTCCTGACCAAGCCCTCACTTCACCCCTCCACTTT
16	TRBV4-3	TRBD1	-	TRBJ2-2	CASSLSGTGVIGELFF	TGCGCCAGCAGCCTATCCGGGACAGGGGTGATCGGGGAGCTGTTTTTT
13	TRBV19	TRBD1	many	TRBJ2-7	CASSLDRSYEQYF	TGCGCCAGCAGCTTGGACAGGTCCTACGAGCAGTACTTC
13	TRBV29-1	-	many	TRBJ1-1	CSVSGHVNTEAFF	TGCAGCGTTTCGGGACACGTGAACACTGAAGCTTTCTTT
15	TRBV19	-	many	TRBJ1-1	CASSSRGPRTTEAFF	TGTGCCAGTAGTTCGAGGGGCCCGCGGACCACTGAAGCTTTCTTT
13	TRBV30	-	many	TRBJ2-7	CAWSAGRTYEQYF	TGTGCCTGGAGTGCCGGACGTACCTACGAGCAGTACTTC
14	TRBV6-2/TRBV6-3	TRBD2	many	TRBJ2-7	CASRGLAGGGEQYF	TGTGCCAGCAGGGGACTAGCGGGAGGCGGCGAGCAGTACTTC
14	TRBV4-1	-	-	TRBJ2-5	CASSQPGARETQYF	TGCGCCAGCAGCCAACCGGGGGCAAGGGAGACCCAGTACTTC
17	TRBV20-1	-	many	TRBJ2-5	CSARDARARGVQETQYF	TGCAGTGCTAGAGATGCGCGCGCTAGGGGGGTTCAAGAGACCCAGTACTTC
17	TRBV12-3/TRBV12-4	TRBD2	many	TRBJ2-7	CASSFRTSGRMAYEQYF	TGTGCCAGCAGTTTTCGGACTAGCGGGAGGATGGCTTACGAGCAGTACTTC
12	TRBV20-1	-	many	TRBJ2-7	CSASGFSYEQYF	TGCAGTGCTAGCGGGTTCTCCTACGAGCAGTACTTC
15	TRBV5-5	TRBD2	many	TRBJ2-2	CASSQRTSVTGELFF	TGTGCCAGCAGCCAACGGACTAGCGTCACCGGGGAGCTGTTTTTT
13	TRBV12-3/TRBV12-4	-	many	TRBJ1-5	CASSFEINQPQHF	TGTGCCAGCAGTTTTGAGATTAATCAGCCCCAGCATTTT
16	TRBV20-1	TRBD1	many	TRBJ1-2	CSARDNDKDRVHGYTF	TGCAGTGCTAGAGATAACGATAAGGACAGGGTCCACGGCTACACCTTC
12	TRBV12-3/TRBV12-4	-	many	TRBJ2-7	CASRLNSYEQYF	TGTGCCAGCCGTCTTAACTCCTACGAGCAGTACTTC
15	TRBV28	TRBD1	many	TRBJ2-7	CASRKRGQGPHEQYF	TGTGCCAGCAGGAAGAGGGGACAGGGTCCCCACGAGCAGTACTTC
13	TRBV4-3	-	many	TRBJ1-1	CASSQEFYTEAFF	TGCGCCAGCAGCCAAGAGTTCTACACTGAAGCTTTCTTT
15	TRBV29-1	-	many	TRBJ2-5	CSVEVGGGRGETQYF	TGCAGCGTTGAGGTGGGCGGGGGCCGGGGAGAGACCCAGTACTTC
16	TRBV6-1	-	-	TRBJ1-3	CASRNRDVYSRNTIYF	TGTGCCAGCAGAAACCGGGACGTCTACTCTCGAAACACCATATATTTT
14	TRBV5-1	TRBD2	many	TRBJ2-7	CASKWGGGPDEQYF	TGCGCCAGCAAGTGGGGGGGAGGGCCGGACGAGCAGTACTTC
15	TRBV11-1	-	-	TRBJ2-7	CASSGRWQNHYEQYF	TGTGCCAGCAGCGGCAGGTGGCAGAATCACTACGAGCAGTACTTC
15	TRBV7-2	-	many	TRBJ1-2	CASSSPGAGSHGYTF	TGTGCCAGCAGCTCGCCTGGGGCAGGGTCCCATGGCTACACCTTC
14	TRBV20-1	TRBD2	many	TRBJ2-4	CSARGLAGKNIQYF	TGCAGTGCTAGAGGACTAGCGGGGAAAAACATTCAGTACTTC
18	TRBV6-1	-	many	TRBJ2-5	CASLRGKEASAKKETQYF	TGTGCCAGCCTGAGAGGAAAAGAGGCTAGCGCAAAAAAAGAGACCCAGTACTTC
14	TRBV30	TRBD1	many	TRBJ2-7	CAWSPGQGPYEQYF	TGTGCCTGGTCACCGGGACAGGGACCCTACGAGCAGTACTTC
14	TRBV29-1	TRBD1	many	TRBJ1-5	CSVTDRGRDQPQHF	TGCAGCGTTACCGACAGGGGTCGCGATCAGCCCCAGCATTTT
17	TRBV20-1	TRBD1	many	TRBJ1-5	CSAPGTGGYAGNQPQHF	TGCAGTGCTCCCGGGACAGGGGGGTATGCGGGCAATCAGCCCCAGCATTTT
15	TRBV7-2	-	many	TRBJ2-5	CASSFTSNREETQYF	TGTGCCAGCAGCTTTACGAGTAACAGGGAGGAGACCCAGTACTTC
14	TRBV29-1	-	many	TRBJ2-5	CSGMGAGSQETQYF	TGCAGCGGGATGGGGGCAGGGAGCCAAGAGACCCAGTACTTC
16	TRBV6-2/TRBV6-3	TRBD2	many	TRBJ2-7	CASSYPSGTYSYEQYF	TGTGCCAGCAGTTACCCTAGCGGGACGTACTCCTACGAGCAGTACTTC
12	TRBV20-1	-	many	TRBJ1-5	CSAKSGEQPQHF	TGCAGTGCTAAAAGTGGAGAGCAGCCCCAGCATTTT